This TCR beta chain was captured in a study of cytomegalovirus exposure and HLA in healthy donors. This clone occurred a few times. It was with 60 Vbeta and 13 Jbeta primers that the PCR ran. TCRdb's copy holds only in-frame clones and misses some; the assay was immunoSEQ multiplex PCR. The repertoire holds under 200,000 clones, with approximately 78% as singletons. Germline V lookup: CDR1 SGHVS, CDR2 FQNEAQ. V lost 1 base and J lost 4; bases outside the gene matches: 6. The CDR3 totals 15 residues. This chain uses TRBV7-8 with TRBJ1-2; 7 bases agree with TRBD1. Sequenced input: PBMCs. This clonotype was obtained from a woman between 18 and 29 years old in good health and CMV-seronegative. The CDR3 spells CASSLGQGSFYGYTF. The CDR3 nucleotides read TGTGCCAGCAGCTTAGGACAGGGCAGCTTCTATGGCTACACCTTC.